The entry that follows covers one TCR beta chain sequence. Its antigen remains unknown. The data are from a study of STAT5B mutations in CD4+ large granular lymphocyte leukemia. The study's findings and limits: TRBV06-family usage was enriched in top patient clones (8/27) versus controls (2/35).

Profiled with immunoSEQ multiplex PCR; TCRdb holds only in-frame clones, not every one. Of about 40,000 clones listed, roughly 83% were seen once; the top ten hold approximately 0.35%. From germline, CDR1 is SGHTA and CDR2 FQGNSA. This CDR3 is 15 amino acids long. V lost 6 bases and J lost 0, with 15 bases in between. The sequence came from a human donor in good health. This chain links TRBV7-2 with TRBJ2-7; D could derive from TRBD1 or TRBD2 (6 bases each). The sequencing sample was made of CD4+ T cells from blood buffy coats. The CDR3 DNA follows: TGTGCCAGCAGTCTCACACGGGGGCCCTCCTACGAGCAGTACTTC. As protein: CASSLTRGPSYEQYF. The full variable domain, in which reference TRBV7-2 and TRBJ2-7 provide the parts outside the CDR3, is GAGVSQSPSNKVTEKGKDVELRCDPISGHTALYWYRQSLGQGLEFLIYFQGNSAPDKSGLPSDRFSAERTGGSVSTLTIQRTQQEDSAVYLCASSLTRGPSYEQYFGPGTRLTVT.